This is a list of T cell receptor beta chains from one sample in a study of cytotoxic CD8 clonotypes in ibrutinib-treated CLL. Here immunoSEQ multiplex PCR was the method, and the copy in TCRdb shows in-frame clones only, minus some. The sample yields about 160,000 clones, 81% seen once. The sample was PBMCs, taken after 12 months of ibrutinib treatment. The receptors come from a human donor with chronic lymphocytic leukemia. CDR3s include the opening cysteine and the closing phenylalanine or tryptophan. Fields, in order: J gene, V gene, clone size, CDR3 length, D gene, CDR3 DNA, CDR3 protein. The D gene is left open where the match is weak. Clone sizes are given selectively: once, few, many, or a class where the clone is expanded.

j_gene: TRBJ1-1; v_gene: TRBV20-1; abundance: NA; len: 11; d_gene: NA; CDR3nt: TGCAGTGGGTACACGAACACTGAAGCTTTCTTT; CDR3aa: CSGYTNTEAFF
j_gene: TRBJ1-2; v_gene: TRBV7-9; abundance: few; len: 13; d_gene: TRBD1; CDR3nt: TGTGCCAGCAGCCCTGGACAGGGCCGAGGCTACACCTTC; CDR3aa: CASSPGQGRGYTF
j_gene: TRBJ1-3; v_gene: TRBV9; abundance: NA; len: 15; d_gene: NA; CDR3nt: TGTGCCAGCAGCGTAGGACAGCTCGCTGGAAACACCATATATTTT; CDR3aa: CASSVGQLAGNTIYF
j_gene: TRBJ1-6; v_gene: TRBV10-3; abundance: few; len: 14; d_gene: NA; CDR3nt: TGTGCCATCACCTCAGGAGCTTCGAATTCACCCCTCCACTTT; CDR3aa: CAITSGASNSPLHF
j_gene: TRBJ2-2; v_gene: TRBV19; abundance: many; len: 17; d_gene: NA; CDR3nt: TGTGCCAGTAGTCGATCCTTTTTAGAGGGGGGAACCGGGGAGCTGTTTTTT; CDR3aa: CASSRSFLEGGTGELFF
j_gene: TRBJ2-7; v_gene: TRBV10-1; abundance: once; len: 16; d_gene: NA; CDR3nt: TGCGCCAGCAGAAGAGAAGGTGGGCCTCTCGGCGGCGAGCAGTACTTC; CDR3aa: CASRREGGPLGGEQYF
j_gene: TRBJ2-1; v_gene: TRBV15; abundance: NA; len: 16; d_gene: TRBD1; CDR3nt: TGTGCCACCAGCAGAGATGTAGGGACAGAATACAATGAGCAGTTCTTC; CDR3aa: CATSRDVGTEYNEQFF
j_gene: TRBJ1-2; v_gene: TRBV2; abundance: many; len: 13; d_gene: NA; CDR3nt: TGTGCCAGCAGCACCGGGGGGACCTATGGCTACACCTTC; CDR3aa: CASSTGGTYGYTF
j_gene: TRBJ1-2; v_gene: TRBV7-9; abundance: NA; len: 14; d_gene: NA; CDR3nt: TGTGCCAGCAGCTTATCGTCAGGCGGGTATGGCTACACCTTC; CDR3aa: CASSLSSGGYGYTF
j_gene: TRBJ1-4; v_gene: TRBV19; abundance: NA; len: 15; d_gene: NA; CDR3nt: TGTGCCAGTAGTGCCCGACAGATCATCGATGAAAAACTGTTTTTT; CDR3aa: CASSARQIIDEKLFF
j_gene: TRBJ2-3; v_gene: TRBV29-1; abundance: NA; len: 14; d_gene: NA; CDR3nt: TGCAGCACCGAAGGCGGGGTGGGCACAGATACGCAGTATTTT; CDR3aa: CSTEGGVGTDTQYF
j_gene: TRBJ1-1; v_gene: TRBV11-3; abundance: NA; len: 16; d_gene: NA; CDR3nt: TGTGCCAGCAGCTTAGGTGGAACCACGGCGGGCACTGAAGCTTTCTTT; CDR3aa: CASSLGGTTAGTEAFF
j_gene: TRBJ2-5; v_gene: TRBV9; abundance: NA; len: 15; d_gene: NA; CDR3nt: TGTGCCAGCAGCGTAGCCATAGACAGGTTGGAGACCCAGTACTTC; CDR3aa: CASSVAIDRLETQYF
j_gene: TRBJ2-7; v_gene: TRBV28; abundance: NA; len: 15; d_gene: NA; CDR3nt: TGTGCCAGCAGCCCGGTGGGGGCGAGGTCCTACGAGCAGTACTTC; CDR3aa: CASSPVGARSYEQYF
j_gene: TRBJ2-2; v_gene: TRBV5-1; abundance: NA; len: 16; d_gene: NA; CDR3nt: TGCGCCAGCAGTGGAAAATACTCAAAGAACACCGGGGAGCTGTTTTTT; CDR3aa: CASSGKYSKNTGELFF
j_gene: TRBJ1-4; v_gene: TRBV19; abundance: NA; len: 16; d_gene: NA; CDR3nt: TGTGCCAGTAACTCCCGGTACGATGCAACTAATGAAAAACTGTTTTTT; CDR3aa: CASNSRYDATNEKLFF
j_gene: TRBJ1-2; v_gene: TRBV27; abundance: NA; len: 16; d_gene: TRBD1; CDR3nt: TGTGCCAGCAGTTTATTAGGACAGGGGGCGTACTATGGCTACACCTTC; CDR3aa: CASSLLGQGAYYGYTF
j_gene: TRBJ2-2; v_gene: TRBV29-1; abundance: NA; len: 13; d_gene: NA; CDR3nt: TGCAGCGTACAAGCAACTAACACCGGGGAGCTGTTTTTT; CDR3aa: CSVQATNTGELFF
j_gene: TRBJ2-1; v_gene: TRBV7-2; abundance: NA; len: 14; d_gene: TRBD2; CDR3nt: TGTGCCAGCAGCGGGACTAGCGGCCGAAATGAGCAGTTCTTC; CDR3aa: CASSGTSGRNEQFF
j_gene: TRBJ2-5; v_gene: TRBV1; abundance: NA; len: 18; d_gene: NA; CDR3nt: TGCACCAGCACCCCCACCCTTAGCGGGAGGGCTAAACAAGAGACCCAGTACTTC; CDR3aa: CTSTPTLSGRAKQETQYF
j_gene: TRBJ2-7; v_gene: TRBV4-3; abundance: NA; len: 15; d_gene: TRBD1; CDR3nt: TGCGCCAGCAGCCAAGACAGGACAGGGGGCCAGCAGCAGTACTTC; CDR3aa: CASSQDRTGGQQQYF
j_gene: TRBJ2-3; v_gene: TRBV18; abundance: NA; len: 13; d_gene: NA; CDR3nt: TGTGCCAGCTCACCTCTAGACGGCAACGCGCAGTATTTT; CDR3aa: CASSPLDGNAQYF
j_gene: TRBJ2-2; v_gene: TRBV10-3; abundance: NA; len: 14; d_gene: NA; CDR3nt: TGTGCCATCAGTGGGGTATTCGGCACCGGGGAGCTGTTTTTT; CDR3aa: CAISGVFGTGELFF
j_gene: TRBJ2-3; v_gene: TRBV7-2; abundance: NA; len: 12; d_gene: NA; CDR3nt: TGTGCCAGCAGCTCGCAACGGGATACGCAGTATTTT; CDR3aa: CASSSQRDTQYF
j_gene: TRBJ2-5; v_gene: TRBV9; abundance: NA; len: 15; d_gene: TRBD1; CDR3nt: TGTGCCAGCAGCGTAGACTGGACAGGCGCAGAGACCCAGTACTTC; CDR3aa: CASSVDWTGAETQYF
j_gene: TRBJ2-1; v_gene: TRBV29-1; abundance: NA; len: 16; d_gene: TRBD2; CDR3nt: TGCAGCGTTTCTTCTGGGGGGAGGGCCTTTGACAATGAGCAGTTCTTC; CDR3aa: CSVSSGGRAFDNEQFF
j_gene: TRBJ2-2; v_gene: TRBV9; abundance: NA; len: 11; d_gene: NA; CDR3nt: TGTGCCAGTCGGGGAAACGGGGAGCTGTTTTTT; CDR3aa: CASRGNGELFF
j_gene: TRBJ1-2; v_gene: TRBV18; abundance: NA; len: 12; d_gene: NA; CDR3nt: TGTGCCAGCTCACCCATCCAGGGAAGCGACACCTTC; CDR3aa: CASSPIQGSDTF
j_gene: TRBJ2-1; v_gene: TRBV18; abundance: NA; len: 17; d_gene: TRBD1; CDR3nt: TGTGCCAGCTCACCCGTGAGGACAGGGGGCTTCGTGGGTGAGCAGTTCTTC; CDR3aa: CASSPVRTGGFVGEQFF
j_gene: TRBJ1-4; v_gene: TRBV2; abundance: few; len: 14; d_gene: NA; CDR3nt: TGTGCCAGCATGCCAGGGCGGTCTAATGAAAAACTGTTTTTT; CDR3aa: CASMPGRSNEKLFF
j_gene: TRBJ2-1; v_gene: TRBV7-2; abundance: NA; len: 15; d_gene: TRBD2; CDR3nt: TGTGCCAGCAGCTGGACTAGCGGGGGGGCAGGTGAGCAGTTCTTC; CDR3aa: CASSWTSGGAGEQFF
j_gene: TRBJ1-5; v_gene: TRBV7-2; abundance: NA; len: 15; d_gene: NA; CDR3nt: TGTGCCAGCAGCCCAAACAGCGGCTACAATCAGCCCCAGCATTTT; CDR3aa: CASSPNSGYNQPQHF
j_gene: TRBJ2-7; v_gene: TRBV7-9; abundance: few; len: 14; d_gene: NA; CDR3nt: TGTGCCAGCAGTTCCCGACAGGTAGAGAACGAGCAGTACTTC; CDR3aa: CASSSRQVENEQYF
j_gene: TRBJ1-6; v_gene: TRBV7-2; abundance: NA; len: 19; d_gene: TRBD1; CDR3nt: TGTGCCAGCAGCTTAGGCGGACAGGGGGGAGTATCCTATAATTCACCCCTCCACTTT; CDR3aa: CASSLGGQGGVSYNSPLHF
j_gene: TRBJ2-1; v_gene: TRBV7-9; abundance: NA; len: 15; d_gene: TRBD2; CDR3nt: TGTGCCAGCAGCTTGCTAGCGGGAGGCACGGGTGAGCAGTTCTTC; CDR3aa: CASSLLAGGTGEQFF
j_gene: TRBJ1-1; v_gene: TRBV28; abundance: NA; len: 13; d_gene: NA; CDR3nt: TGTGCCAGCAGTTTACCGGGGTGGACTGAAGCTTTCTTT; CDR3aa: CASSLPGWTEAFF
j_gene: TRBJ1-2; v_gene: TRBV4-3; abundance: NA; len: 15; d_gene: NA; CDR3nt: TGCGCCAGCAGCCAAGATAATGGAGGAACTCGTGGCTACACCTTC; CDR3aa: CASSQDNGGTRGYTF
j_gene: TRBJ2-7; v_gene: TRBV15; abundance: NA; len: 14; d_gene: NA; CDR3nt: TGTGCCACCAGCAGAGATGCGGCTACCCACGAGCAGTACTTC; CDR3aa: CATSRDAATHEQYF
j_gene: TRBJ1-6; v_gene: TRBV9; abundance: NA; len: 16; d_gene: TRBD1; CDR3nt: TGTGCCAGCAGCTCTACCCTTGGGACAGCAAATTCACCCCTCCACTTT; CDR3aa: CASSSTLGTANSPLHF
j_gene: TRBJ2-7; v_gene: TRBV11-1; abundance: NA; len: 16; d_gene: NA; CDR3nt: TGTGCCAGCAGCTTCGGGTTCAGCGGGTCAGGATACGAGCAGTACTTC; CDR3aa: CASSFGFSGSGYEQYF
j_gene: TRBJ1-2; v_gene: TRBV28; abundance: NA; len: 14; d_gene: NA; CDR3nt: TGTGCCAGCAGTTTAGCGGGCAGATTCTATGGCTACACCTTC; CDR3aa: CASSLAGRFYGYTF